This T cell receptor beta chain was sequenced during a study of tissue T cells after allogeneic stem cell transplantation. Produced via immunoSEQ multiplex PCR; TCRdb's table is partial and in-frame only. This table has roughly 6,600 clones, roughly half appearing once. Study-level results: In patients and mice, blood and spleen missed much of tissue repertoire. The patient cohort was small and clinically heterogeneous, with limited sampling depth. Few T cell clones were shared across patients, but motif clusters showed tissue-specific shared signatures.

The germline gives CDR1 SGHND, CDR2 FRSKSL. Trimming removed 3 bases at V and 1 base at J, with 6 bases between. This CDR3 is built from 13 residues. Note on this clone: Its specificity is not known. Genes and germline come from the mouse. The CDR3 end is not reached by the read, which stops 1 residue before it; the germline J gene fills it in.

Time point in this sample: mouse harvest day 7 after allogeneic transplant. Each mouse received 10^7 T-cell-depleted marrow cells plus 10^6 splenic CD5+ T cells by tail vein. Tissues came from B6→BALB/c major-mismatch GVHD mice at day 7 or 14. The origin of this receptor is a female BALB/c mouse given C57BL/6 T cells with graft-versus-host disease after an allogeneic hematopoietic cell transplant. Sequencing input: lymph node tissue. V and J are TRBV15 and TRBJ1-1, with D unclear. CDR3: CASSLERNTEVFF. The covered CDR3 bases are TGTGCCAGCAGTTTGGAGCGAAACACAGAAGTCTTC.